What follows are 5 T cell receptor beta chains derived from one specimen sequenced in a study of beta chain features in type 1 diabetes. Study-wide findings and caveats: Moderately but significantly shorter TCRB CDR3s were found in Type 1 diabetes patients in all four CD4+ subsets.

The whole isolated RNA underwent reverse transcription, so sequencing captured expressed TCRB transcripts. Assay used: immunoSEQ multiplex PCR; TCRdb lists only in-frame clones, some missing. The repertoire holds around 180,000 clones, with 6.5% to 9.5% as singletons. These receptors have no known antigen. Sequencing was carried out using central memory CD4+ T cells from blood. The origin of the receptors is a middle-aged woman with type 1 diabetes.

V gene TRBV7-8 combines with J gene TRBJ2-3, with D unclear. V was shortened by 3 bases and J by 1 base, with 5 bases between the two germline ends. The CDR3 spans 13 residues. CDR1 is SGHVS and CDR2 is FQNEAQ in the germline V gene. The CDR3 here is CASSFLRTDTQYF. The DNA of the CDR3 is TGTGCCAGCAGCTTCCTCCGCACAGATACGCAGTATTTT.

The chain has TRBV5-1 and TRBJ1-2, with TRBD1 identical over 7 bases. The J segment lost 1 base and the V segment lost 6 bases, leaving 9 bases of the junction unmatched. Germline V gene data show CDR1 as SGHRS and CDR2 as YFSETQ. The CDR3 contains 15 residues. CDR3 DNA: TGCGCCAGCACCCCTGAGACAGGGAGTAACTATGGCTACACCTTC. Its protein is CASTPETGSNYGYTF.

This clone occurred a few times. The V and J genes are TRBV29-1 and TRBJ2-7; 7 positions match TRBD1. Germline trimming cut 3 bases from V and 0 bases from J; bases unmatched to any gene: 8. CDR3 length equals 15 residues. Germline values: CDR1 SQVTM, CDR2 ANQGSEA. The CDR3 here is CSVDGDSSSSYEQYF. CDR3 nucleotides: TGCAGCGTTGATGGGGACAGTTCTAGCTCCTACGAGCAGTACTTC.

This clone was recorded many times. The rearrangement joins TRBV29-1 to TRBJ2-1, with TRBD1 matching 7 bases. The CDR3 spans 12 residues. The V gene end was trimmed by 6 bases and the J gene end by 8 bases; junction bases not matched to a gene: 7. Looked up from germline, CDR1 is SQVTM and CDR2 is ANQGSEA. The CDR3 DNA sequence: TGCAGCGTAGAACAGGGGAGCGATGAGCAGTTCTTC. This translates into CSVEQGSDEQFF.

This clone was seen a few times. This chain connects TRBV9 to TRBJ1-1; D unclear. The CDR3 sequence is 14 residues long. Trimming removed 2 bases at V and 1 base at J, with 9 bases between. Germline V CDR1 and CDR2: SGDLS, YYNGEE. The CDR3 coding sequence is TGTGCCAGCAGCGTCATCCCAGAGAACACTGAAGCTTTCTTT. Protein product: CASSVIPENTEAFF. Complete variable domain (other parts from reference TRBV9 and TRBJ1-1): DSGVTQTPKHLITATGQRVTLRCSPRSGDLSVYWYQQSLDQGLQFLIQYYNGEERAKGNILERFSAQQFPDLHSELNLSSLELGDSALYFCASSVIPENTEAFFGQGTRLTVV.